Included here is one T cell receptor beta chain sequence, with context. Its antigen remains undetermined. Nothing much larger sits one base from this clone, and base qualities are not available. CD8 naive samples were obtained by positive selection for CCR7 among CD45RO-negative cells, yielding a CD45RA+CCR7+ population from which TemRA cells were excluded. Healthy HIV-negative adults with no recently reported acute infections or vaccinations were included as donors. All donors were Caucasian adults living in Nashville, Tennessee, USA. Blood was obtained by leukapheresis, after which PBMCs were separated by Ficoll-Histopaque density gradient centrifugation and cryopreserved in liquid nitrogen vapor phase. Analytical flow cytometry was used to check the purity and quantity of each magnetically sorted T cell population. From each sorted fraction, genomic DNA was isolated and quantified by UV absorbance on a Nanodrop 2000c.

Including the terminal cysteine and phenylalanine, the CDR3 comprises 12 residues. Of the read, only the CDR3 DNA is kept; its 36 bases are in frame from base 1. Using the deep immunoSEQ assay, multiplex PCR amplified TCR CDR3 regions from genomic DNA. Genomic DNA extracted from each cell subset was distributed evenly over all wells of several immunoSEQ 96-well plates, and each plate served as one replicate. For sorted subsets, each replicate PCR was loaded with around 220 ng genomic DNA, equivalent to 25,000 to 30,000 T cell genomes. Purified libraries were measured with a Qubit 3.0 fluorometer, size-checked on a Bioanalyzer 2100, and measured again with the KAPA Library Quantification kit. A separate single-read 150-cycle Illumina NextSeq 550 flow cell was used to sequence each immunoSEQ 96-well plate. The authors processed their data as follows. The immunoSEQ output contained only junctional sequences without quality scores, so filtering could not match that applied to full-length reads. To assign V/J genes and CDR3, sequences were annotated using PyIR, a Python wrapper for IgBLAST v1.9, with IMGT germline references. Reads were removed for weak V/J assignments (E-value above 1e-6), missing CDR3, stop codons, out-of-frame junctions, or ambiguous translated residues. A V3J clonotype was defined by an identical inferred V gene, J gene, and CDR3 amino acid sequence. To compute the percentage overlap between repertoires, the number of shared unique clonotypes was divided by the size of the smaller repertoire. Richness of each repertoire was evaluated using RTK rarefaction, the Chao1 estimator, and Recon v2.1 estimates of unobserved clonotypes. Generation probabilities for all TCRbeta clonotypes obtained by the gDNA method from a handful of donors were computed using OLGA. TCRdb provides this immuneACCESS table in a form limited to in-frame rearrangements. Some clones are lacking; in checked studies, under half of them reflect an unresolved V gene, and why the rest are absent is not known. The V and J calls and clone size were taken over from that table, and D and trimming were inferred from the DNA. Within this sample are 800,000 to 950,000 clones, with around 96% of them counted one time only. The ten largest account for less than 0.3% of the sample.

The sample comes from a study of shared clonotypes between healthy human individuals (dated by TCRdb to the early 2020s). General notes on the study: A few men and two women, aged 18 to 49 years, made up the cohort. For each donor, CD4 naive and CD4 memory were each run on three plates, CD8 naive on two plates, and CD8 memory on one plate. To estimate repertoire size and how much clonotype sharing occurs between individuals, the study deeply sequenced the blood TCR repertoires of roughly 5 healthy adults. To increase sequencing depth and limit assay-specific biases, TCR repertoire library preparation and sequencing were carried out by different laboratories using diverse techniques. Per donor, leukapheresis produced somewhere between about 0.8 and 9.5 billion PBMCs.

Broader findings and caveats from the paper: Sharing across a few donors was observed for about 5% of naive CD4, 3% to 3.5% of naive CD8, over 2% of memory CD4, and around 0.44% of memory CD8 clonotypes. Higher generation probabilities were observed for clonotypes shared by all four sorted-subset donors than for non-shared clonotypes. Sampling was restricted to blood, and TCR repertoires in tissue are likely to differ from TCR repertoires in blood. Incomplete sequencing was indicated by rarefaction of sorted-subset datasets, despite the large sequencing depth. Based on pairwise subsampling, the degree of clonotype sharing among donors was expected to be affected by sequencing depth. Larger estimated clonotype richness was generally found for naive subsets than for memory subsets. Because the study included a small number of donors, the genetic and exposure-history diversity represented was limited.

The TCR sequence derives from a man aged 30-40 years in good health. Sequencing was done on a sample of naive CD8+ T cells sorted from blood. The cell subset or site label here, explained by the study, means: CD45RA+CCR7+. Recombination linked TRBV21-1 to TRBJ2-7; the table assigns TRBD1, which was not confirmed against the DNA. TRBV21-1 is a pseudogene. The DNA reads TGTGCCCGCGGACAGGAAGGGTACGAGCAGTACTTC. This is translated as CARGQEGYEQYF.